Each of the 16 T cell receptor beta chains below was sequenced from the same sample in a study of T-cell reconstitution after alpha-beta-depleted transplantation in children. Unique molecular identifiers were incorporated into the prepared TCRbeta library. MiXCR, run by TCRdb on the PCR reads, gives a single entry per CDR3 protein. Seen here are roughly 790,000 distinct CDR3 sequences, approximately 15% observed once, and the top ten hold about 4.6%. Specimen: PBMCs, mostly from graft donor cells, collected 360 days after TCRalphabeta/CD19-depleted stem cell transplant. The origin of the receptors is a male patient younger than 18 who had a stem cell transplant for acute lymphoblastic leukemia, so the T cells may come from the graft donor.

The chain combines TRBV7-2 with TRBJ2-7, with D possibly called TRBD1 or TRBD2 (5 bases each). Germline-derived CDR1 and CDR2 are SGHTA and FQGNSA. The CDR3 totals 13 residues. V gave up 6 bases and J gave up 5 bases, with 14 bases separating them. CDR3 amino acids: CASRLTRDHEQYF. The CDR3 bases are TGTGCCAGCAGGTTAACAAGGGACCACGAGCAGTACTTC.

The V call is TRBV7-6, the J call TRBJ2-5; 9 bases align to TRBD2. Germline loops: CDR1 SGHVS, CDR2 FNYEAQ. The CDR3 length is 15 residues. The V segment lost 5 bases and the J segment 2 bases; nucleotides outside the gene matches: 6. The CDR3 DNA reads as TGTGCCAGCAGCGACGGAGCGGGAGGTCAAGAGACCCAGTACTTC. This encodes CASSDGAGGQETQYF.

The J gene is TRBJ1-2, the V gene TRBV27; D unresolved. The length of the CDR3 is 13 residues. The V end was cut by 4 bases, the J end by 6 bases, with 12 bases between. The germline CDR1 and CDR2 sequences are MNHEY and SMNVEV (reference sequence). The CDR3 reads CASSSGLGNGYTF. DNA of the CDR3: TGTGCCAGCAGTTCCGGCCTAGGGAATGGCTACACCTTC.

This clonotype has just a few counts. The chain is built from TRBV11-1 and TRBJ2-2; 9 bases match TRBD1. The junction had 11 bases not matched to a gene; V was cut back by 5 bases and J by 7 bases. This CDR3 has 16 amino acids. Germline CDR1 and CDR2: SGHAT and FQDESV (reference sequence). Written as DNA, the CDR3 is TGTGCCAGCAGCCGGGACAGGGAATTACACGGCGGGGAGCTGTTTTTT. Translated: CASSRDRELHGGELFF.

The chain employs TRBV29-1 and TRBJ2-5, with TRBD2 matching 8 bases. Germline values: CDR1 SQVTM, CDR2 ANQGSEA. Trimming removed 6 bases from V and 3 bases from J; junction bases left unmatched: 12. The CDR3 is made up of 15 amino acids. The CDR3 spells CSVDPGLGQKETQYF. CDR3 nucleotides: TGCAGCGTCGATCCGGGACTAGGCCAAAAAGAGACCCAGTACTTC.

This clonotype has a count of ten or more. The chain uses TRBV29-1 and TRBJ2-1; 7 bases map to TRBD1. V shed 6 bases, J shed 3 bases, and the junction held 8 bases outside the gene matches. This CDR3 spans 14 amino acids. Germline V gives CDR1 SQVTM, CDR2 ANQGSEA. In nucleotides, the CDR3 is TGCAGCGTGTCGGGACAGTCTGACTACAATGAGCAGTTCTTC. The encoded protein is CSVSGQSDYNEQFF.

This rearrangement joins TRBV6-2 or TRBV6-3 to TRBJ2-6; D is tentatively TRBD1 or TRBD2 (5 bases each). Trimming pared 0 bases from V and 0 bases from J, leaving 24 bases between. The CDR3 contains 22 residues. Germline V gene data show CDR1 as MNHEY and CDR2 as SVGEGT. CDR3 DNA: TGTGCCAGCAGTTACTCGGGCCGGATATTCGGGGCTTCCCCCTCTGGGGCCAACGTCCTGACTTTC. This gives the protein CASSYSGRIFGASPSGANVLTF.

This rearrangement joins TRBV12-3 or TRBV12-4 to TRBJ2-1, with 12 bases that match TRBD2. The CDR3 spans 14 residues. The V segment lost 3 bases and the J segment 8 bases; nucleotides outside the gene matches: 2. The CDR3, as DNA: TGTGCCAGCAGTTTGCGACTAGCGGGAGATGAGCAGTTCTTC. Amino acid sequence: CASSLRLAGDEQFF.

The rearrangement joins TRBV5-1 to TRBJ2-7; D possibly corresponds to TRBD2 (6 bases). Germline loops: CDR1 SGHRS, CDR2 YFSETQ. The length of the CDR3 is 15 residues. V gave up 4 bases and J gave up 4 bases, with 18 bases separating them. This CDR3 reads CASSPDAGLAYEQYF. The DNA for the CDR3 is TGCGCCAGCAGCCCCGATGCGGGACTTGCTTACGAGCAGTACTTC.

This chain joins TRBV4-1 and TRBJ2-1; TRBD1 matches 8 bases. The CDR3 is made up of 15 amino acids. V dropped 4 bases and J dropped 3; count of bases not matched to a gene: 5. The V gene's germline CDR1 is MGHRA and CDR2 YSYEKL. The CDR3 protein is CASSLSQGGYNEQFF. The CDR3 coding sequence is TGCGCCAGCAGCCTTTCACAGGGGGGCTACAATGAGCAGTTCTTC.

The rearrangement uses TRBV12-3 or TRBV12-4 and TRBJ2-4; TRBD1 is a possible D gene (6 bases). V was clipped by 5 bases and J by 0 bases, with 11 bases between them. CDR3 length: 15 amino acids. The CDR3 loop is CASSMDSLAKNIQYF. CDR3 nucleotide sequence: TGTGCCAGCAGTATGGACAGTCTAGCCAAAAACATTCAGTACTTC.

This clonotype was detected only a few times. V gene TRBV5-4 combines with J gene TRBJ2-1, with 8 bases identical to TRBD2. Germline CDR1 SGHNT, CDR2 YYREEE (reference sequence). This CDR3 contains 15 residues. The J segment lost 2 bases and the V segment lost 1 base, leaving 2 bases of the junction unmatched. The CDR3 spells CASSLWTSPYNEQFF. The CDR3 DNA sequence: TGTGCCAGCAGCTTGTGGACTAGCCCCTACAATGAGCAGTTCTTC.

This clonotype has only a few counts. The chain uses TRBV5-1 and TRBJ2-5, with TRBD2 matching over 8 bases. Trimming cost V 1 base and J 4 bases; bases outside gene matches: 6. The CDR3 contains 15 residues. Per germline, CDR1 SGHRS and CDR2 YFSETQ. The CDR3 spells CASSLMGLVPETQYF. CDR3 in DNA: TGCGCCAGCAGCTTGATGGGACTAGTCCCAGAGACCCAGTACTTC.

V is TRBV12-3 or TRBV12-4 and J is TRBJ2-5, with TRBD2 as a possible D gene (5 bases). The CDR3 contains 16 residues. Trimming shortened V by 4 bases and J by 1 base, and 16 bases separated the two germline ends. The CDR3 bases are TGTGCCAGCAGTTCCCCTCGGCGGGCATCCCAAGAGACCCAGTACTTC. It codes for CASSSPRRASQETQYF.

V and J are TRBV7-3 and TRBJ2-3, with 9 bases lining up with TRBD1. CDR3 length equals 16 residues. The V and J ends lost 5 bases and 5 bases, in that order; junction bases with no gene match: 11. Germline V CDR1 and CDR2: SGHTA, FQGTGA. The CDR3 DNA is TGTGCCAGCAGCAGCCGGGACAGGGCCTTGTTAGATACGCAGTATTTT. Translating it yields CASSSRDRALLDTQYF.

This chain joins TRBV27 and TRBJ2-7; TRBD1 matches 9 bases. Germline-derived CDR1 and CDR2 are MNHEY and SMNVEV (reference sequence). The CDR3 is 16 residues long. V lost 0 bases to trimming and J lost 1 base; unmatched junction nucleotides: 4. DNA of the CDR3: TGTGCCAGCAGTTTATCGGACAGGGGCCTATCCTACGAGCAGTACTTC. This gives the protein CASSLSDRGLSYEQYF.